Given below is one TCR beta chain in context. What it binds is unknown. Germline V gives CDR1 MNHEY, CDR2 SMNVEV (reference sequence). V shed 5 bases and J 2 bases; nucleotides not matched to a gene: 4. CDR3 size: 15 residues. This record comes from a study of OX40 agonist ivuxolimab in advanced cancers. In the study overall: Six ivuxolimab dose levels, 0.01 to 10 mg/kg, were given intravenously every 2 weeks.

A history of autoimmune disease or systemic immunosuppression excluded patients. Repertoires were generated with immunoSEQ multiplex PCR, while TCRdb's copy carries only in-frame clones and drops some. The sample lists 15,000 to 20,000 clones; less than 90% were seen once. Whole-study findings and limits: Average numbers of expanded clones were greater in CD8+ T cells than in CD4+. It was not determined which antigens were specifically recognized by the peripheral T cells that had undergone clonal expansion.

The TCR comes from an adult with an advanced solid tumor such as melanoma, head and neck, liver or kidney cancer. This chain links TRBV27 with TRBJ2-7; 12 positions agree with TRBD2. Material: CD4+ or CD8+ T cells sorted from blood, obtained in a trial of the OX40 agonist ivuxolimab. CDR3 bases: TGTGCCAGCAGTCCCAGGACTAGCGGGACCTACGAGCAGTACTTC. It yields the protein CASSPRTSGTYEQYF.